This T cell receptor (beta chain) derives from a study of response to subunit inactivated influenza vaccine. Study-level points and caveats: Each seasonal flu vaccination may recruit only limited new T cells, authors suggested.

CDR3 length: 16 amino acids. Deletions cut 1 base from V and 6 bases from J, with 15 bases between. Germline CDR1 is MDHEN and CDR2 is SYDVKM. This clonotype was observed a few times. Its antigen is unknown. TCRdb reprocessed the RT-PCR reads with MiXCR, giving one entry per CDR3 protein. The top ten clones hold more than 9% of a sample with 710,000 or so distinct CDR3 sequences, 15% to 18% of them seen once. The TCR sequence derives from a man in his forties or fifties who received an inactivated influenza vaccine. The sequencing here drew on PBMCs from blood, taken roughly 13 days after vaccination. This rearrangement joins TRBV28 to TRBJ1-4; no definite D call. For the CDR3, the DNA is TGTGCCAGCAGTTTATTAGTTGAGGACGGTCATGAAAAACTGTTTTTT. Its protein is CASSLLVEDGHEKLFF.